Detailed here is one T cell receptor beta chain. Its cognate antigen is unknown. Libraries were prepared by immunoSEQ multiplex PCR; TCRdb keeps only in-frame clonotypes and omits some of them. Here the sample spans a few hundred thousand clones, 60% to 80% being singletons. V lost 3 bases and J lost 5, with 16 bases in between. Germline V gene lookup returns CDR1 SEHNR and CDR2 FQNEAQ (reference sequence). This CDR3 has 16 residues. These data belong to a study of cytotoxic CD8 clonotypes in ibrutinib-treated CLL. Points from the study as a whole: Investigators sampled sustained-remission and progressing patients at differing times. The public clonotypes identified were infrequent and showed contraction or stability on treatment.

The sample was PBMCs, taken after 36 months of ibrutinib treatment. The receptor comes from a human donor with chronic lymphocytic leukemia. J is TRBJ2-2 and V is TRBV7-9, with a weak D call TRBD1 (5 bases). CDR3 DNA: TGTGCCAGCAGCTTTAGGACACCTCAAGGGACCGGGGAGCTGTTTTTT. It encodes CASSFRTPQGTGELFF.